This record looks at one TCR beta chain sequence and its context. Its antigen is unidentified. As processed by the authors: Junction-only sequences produced by ImmunoSEQ had no quality scores, so filtering differed. Method: immunoSEQ multiplex PCR; TCRdb's copy keeps in-frame clones and lacks some. V, J and clone size are taken as reported in that table, and D and trimming were inferred from the DNA itself. The sample has fewer than 1.8 million clones; roughly 98.5% are singletons. This sample is part of a study of shared clonotypes between healthy human individuals. Study results and limitations: Some naive CD4 clonotypes, 4% to 6%, turned up in common across a handful of donors.

CDR1 and CDR2 from the germline V gene are LNHDA and SQIVND (reference sequence). Trimming at V came to 8 bases and at J to 6 bases, leaving 6 bases not matched to a gene. This CDR3 comprises 13 residues. The sequencing sample was made of naive CD4+ T cells sorted from blood. Noted subset: CD45RA+ positively selected. The chain employs TRBV19 and TRBJ1-5; 8 nucleotides agree with TRBD1. This receptor was taken from a man aged 25-45 years in good health. The CDR3 reads CASAGQGGQPQHF. DNA for the CDR3: TGTGCCAGTGCCGGACAGGGCGGTCAGCCCCAGCATTTT.